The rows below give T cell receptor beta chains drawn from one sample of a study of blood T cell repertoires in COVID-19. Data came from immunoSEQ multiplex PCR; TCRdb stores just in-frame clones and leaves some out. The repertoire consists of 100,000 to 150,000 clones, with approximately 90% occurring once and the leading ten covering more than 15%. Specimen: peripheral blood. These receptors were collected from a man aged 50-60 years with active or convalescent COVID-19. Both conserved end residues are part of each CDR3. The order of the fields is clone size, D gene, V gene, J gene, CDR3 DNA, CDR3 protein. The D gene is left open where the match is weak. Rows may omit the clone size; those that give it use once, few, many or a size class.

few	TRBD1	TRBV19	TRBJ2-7	TGTGCCAGTAGTGCATCACAGACAGGGGGATACTACGAGCAGTACTTC	CASSASQTGGYYEQYF
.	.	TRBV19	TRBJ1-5	TGTGCCAGTAGTATCATGGCGGGTACTAATCAGCCCCAGCATTTT	CASSIMAGTNQPQHF
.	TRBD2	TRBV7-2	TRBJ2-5	TGTGCCAGCAGCAAGTCCGGGACTAGGGAAGAGACCCAGTACTTC	CASSKSGTREETQYF
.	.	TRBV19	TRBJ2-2	TGTGCCAGTAGTATTCGTGCGTCGGGGGTCTCCGCGAACACCGGGGAGCTGTTTTTT	CASSIRASGVSANTGELFF
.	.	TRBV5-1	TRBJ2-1	TGCGCCAGCAGCTTGGCCGCGGGATTGATAAATGAGCAGTTCTTC	CASSLAAGLINEQFF
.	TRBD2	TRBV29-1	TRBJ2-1	TGCAGCGTTGCTCCGGGGGGCAATGAGCAGTTCTTC	CSVAPGGNEQFF
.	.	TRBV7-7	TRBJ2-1	TGTGCCAGCAGCTTAGACAGGGTAGGGGGTGAGCAGTTCTTC	CASSLDRVGGEQFF
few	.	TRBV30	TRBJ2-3	TGTGCCTGGAGTATGTCCCTAAGCACAGATACGCAGTATTTT	CAWSMSLSTDTQYF
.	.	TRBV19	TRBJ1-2	TGTGCCAGTAGTCGACAGAAAAATAACTATGGCTACACCTTC	CASSRQKNNYGYTF
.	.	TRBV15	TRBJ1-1	TGTGCCACCAGCAGAGAGGCACAGGGTGAAGCTTTCTTT	CATSREAQGEAFF
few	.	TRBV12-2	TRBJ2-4	TGTGCAAGTCGCTCTCAATTTCCCGGGGACAAAAACATTCAGTACTTC	CASRSQFPGDKNIQYF
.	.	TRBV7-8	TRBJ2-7	TGTGCCAGCAGCTCTTCCGGGTCGTCCTACGAGCAGTACTTC	CASSSSGSSYEQYF
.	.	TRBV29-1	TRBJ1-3	TGCAGCGTGGCCGACAGGAGGAACGGAAACACCATATATTTT	CSVADRRNGNTIYF
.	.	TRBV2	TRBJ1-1	TGTGCCAGCAGCTTAGACACTAACACTGAAGCTTTCTTT	CASSLDTNTEAFF
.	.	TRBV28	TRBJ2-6	TGTGCCAGCAGGAGGGTAACCTCTGGGGCCAACGTCCTGACTTTC	CASRRVTSGANVLTF
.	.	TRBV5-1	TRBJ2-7	TGCGCCAGCAGCCCCCTCTCGGGGAAGTTCTACGAGCAGTACTTC	CASSPLSGKFYEQYF
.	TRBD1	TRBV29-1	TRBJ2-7	TGCAGCGTTGAAATACAGGGGGACTCCTACGAGCAGTACTTC	CSVEIQGDSYEQYF
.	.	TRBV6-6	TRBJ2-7	TGTGCCAGCAGTTACTCACGGGAGTCGTCGGACGAGCAGTACTTC	CASSYSRESSDEQYF
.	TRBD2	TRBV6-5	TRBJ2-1	TGTGCCAGCAGTTACTCTAGGGGACTAGCGGGTACGGAGTTCTTC	CASSYSRGLAGTEFF
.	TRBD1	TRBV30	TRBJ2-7	TGTGCCTGGAACCCCGGGACAGGGGTCTACGAGCAGTACTTC	CAWNPGTGVYEQYF
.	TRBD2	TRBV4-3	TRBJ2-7	TGCGCCAGCAGCCAAGATCTACTAGCGGGTTCCTACGAGCAGTACTTC	CASSQDLLAGSYEQYF
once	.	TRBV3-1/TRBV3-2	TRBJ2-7	TGTGCCAGCAGCCAATCCCGAGTGTTGCGAGGCGAGCAGTACTTC	CASSQSRVLRGEQYF
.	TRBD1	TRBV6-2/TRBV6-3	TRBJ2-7	TGTGCCAGCAGTCCGGGACAGGGCTTTGGCGAGCAGTACTTC	CASSPGQGFGEQYF
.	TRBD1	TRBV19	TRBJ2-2	TGTGCCAGTAGTACGGGCCCGGGACAGGGGGCGGTCGGGGAGCTGTTTTTT	CASSTGPGQGAVGELFF
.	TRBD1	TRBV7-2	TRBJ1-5	TGTGCCAGCAGCTTAGAGACAGGGACTAATCAGCCCCAGCATTTT	CASSLETGTNQPQHF
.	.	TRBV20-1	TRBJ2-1	TGCAGTGCCCGGAGGGGTGAGCAGTTCTTC	CSARRGEQFF
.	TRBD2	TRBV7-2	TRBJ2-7	TGTGCCAGCAGCGTTAGCGGGGCCACCTACGAGCAGTACTTC	CASSVSGATYEQYF
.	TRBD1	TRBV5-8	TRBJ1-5	TGTGCCAGCAGCTTGGACCGGACAGGGGAGGGTCAGCCCCAGCATTTT	CASSLDRTGEGQPQHF
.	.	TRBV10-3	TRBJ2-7	TGTGCCATCAGTGACGAGGGATTGAGCGAGCAGTACTTC	CAISDEGLSEQYF
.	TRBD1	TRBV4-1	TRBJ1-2	TGCGCCAGCAGCCAAGATCCCACCACGACCGGGACAGGGGTTTCTGGCTACACCTTC	CASSQDPTTTGTGVSGYTF
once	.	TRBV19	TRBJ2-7	TGTGCCAGTAGTATACTGGGGCAGGGCTCCTACGAGCAGTACTTC	CASSILGQGSYEQYF
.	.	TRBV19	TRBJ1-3	TGTGCCAGTAGTATAGGGGCTTTCTCTGGAAACACCATATATTTT	CASSIGAFSGNTIYF
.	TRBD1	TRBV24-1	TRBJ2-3	TGTGCCACCAGTGGGGGGACAGGGGGAGATACGCAGTATTTT	CATSGGTGGDTQYF
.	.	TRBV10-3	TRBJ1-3	TGTGCCATCAGTGATCTCGGAAACACCATATATTTT	CAISDLGNTIYF